These 16 T cell receptor beta chains came from one sample sequenced in a study of cytotoxic CD8 clonotypes in ibrutinib-treated CLL. Clones were read by immunoSEQ multiplex PCR, and TCRdb kept only the in-frame ones, dropping some. The data contain 250,000 or so clones, 60% to 75% of them singletons. This specimen consisted of PBMCs, obtained after 24 months of ibrutinib treatment. The receptors stem from a human donor with chronic lymphocytic leukemia.

The sample holds one count of this clone. The genes are TRBV6-5 and TRBJ1-4, with D unresolved. This CDR3 has 15 amino acids. Germline V CDR1 and CDR2: MNHEY, SVGAGI. Trimming stripped 0 bases from V and 8 bases from J, with 13 bases between. DNA of the CDR3: TGTGCCAGCAGTTACTCGAATAGAGGTGGAGAAAAACTGTTTTTT. Amino acids: CASSYSNRGGEKLFF.

The chain combines TRBV27 with TRBJ1-2; TRBD1 matches at 8 bases. CDR3 length: 15 amino acids. Trimming cost V 2 bases and J 2 bases; bases outside gene matches: 4. Per germline, CDR1 MNHEY and CDR2 SMNVEV (reference sequence). In DNA form, the CDR3 reads TGTGCCAGCAGTTTAATATCAGGGGGCAACTATGGCTACACCTTC. It specifies CASSLISGGNYGYTF.

This clone was recorded once. This sequence joins TRBV7-6 and TRBJ2-1; 10 bases are shared with TRBD2. This CDR3 is built from 16 residues. Trimming took 4 bases from V and 5 from J; bases not matched to a gene: 8. Germline assignment: CDR1 SGHVS and CDR2 FNYEAQ. The CDR3 DNA is TGTGCCAGCAGCTCATTAGCGGGAGGAAGAAACAATGAGCAGTTCTTC. Its translation: CASSSLAGGRNNEQFF.

V is TRBV6-6 and J is TRBJ2-7; no definite D call. Per the germline V gene, CDR1 is MNHNY and CDR2 is SVGAGI (reference sequence). V lost 4 bases to trimming and J lost 6 bases, with 13 bases between them. This CDR3 region has 13 residues. The CDR3 sequence is CASSFFNPGEQYF. The DNA for the CDR3 is TGTGCCAGCAGTTTCTTTAACCCCGGCGAGCAGTACTTC.

A few counts support this clone. V gene TRBV2 combines with J gene TRBJ1-1; D possibly corresponds to TRBD1 (5 bases). V was trimmed by 6 bases and J by 2 bases, leaving 13 bases between them. This CDR3 is 14 amino acids long. Germline V gives CDR1 SNHLY, CDR2 FYNNEI. CDR3 coding DNA: TGTGCCAGCAGAGAGCAACAGGTTAACACTGAAGCTTTCTTT. This translates into CASREQQVNTEAFF.

The rearrangement links TRBV19 to TRBJ2-1, with 7 bases that match TRBD1. The CDR3 is made up of 14 amino acids. Germline V CDR1 and CDR2: LNHDA, SQIVND (reference sequence). Trimming cost V 3 bases and J 7 bases; bases outside gene matches: 6. This chain's CDR3 is CASSMTGMGNEQFF. The CDR3 DNA is TGTGCCAGTAGTATGACAGGGATGGGGAATGAGCAGTTCTTC.

This clone occurred a few times. This chain connects TRBV6-5 to TRBJ1-2; D is undetermined. Trimming removed 5 bases at V and 6 bases at J, with 10 bases between. This CDR3 region has 12 residues. The germline gives CDR1 MNHEY, CDR2 SVGAGI. As DNA, the CDR3 is TGTGCCAGCAGTGGCGCCCGGCATGGCTACACCTTC. This sequence encodes CASSGARHGYTF.

This chain connects TRBV27 to TRBJ2-2; 12 bases fit TRBD2. CDR1 and CDR2 (germline): MNHEY, SMNVEV (reference sequence). The CDR3 covers 17 residues. The J segment lost 6 bases and the V segment lost 5 bases, leaving 10 bases of the junction unmatched. In DNA form, the CDR3 reads TGTGCCAGCAGTCGACTAGCGGGAGCAATAGTGTCCGGGGAGCTGTTTTTT. It translates to CASSRLAGAIVSGELFF.

The gene calls are TRBV28 and TRBJ1-4; TRBD1 agrees at 10 bases. After removal of 5 bases from V and 15 bases from J, the junction contained 0 bases not matched to a gene. Looked up from germline, CDR1 is MDHEN and CDR2 is SYDVKM. This CDR3 comprises 10 residues. This CDR3 is CASSGTGVFF. For the CDR3, the DNA is TGTGCCAGCAGTGGGACAGGGGTGTTTTTT.

The rearrangement joins TRBV7-3 to TRBJ2-2, with 7 positions matching TRBD1. The CDR3 is 14 amino acids. Germline V gene data show CDR1 as SGHTA and CDR2 as FQGTGA. J gave up 8 bases and V 5 bases, and 8 bases lay outside the gene matches. In DNA, the CDR3 is TGTGCCAGCAGCCTAGAGACAGGGCTTGGGGAGCTGTTTTTT. It translates to CASSLETGLGELFF.

The V and J genes are TRBV28 and TRBJ2-1; D remains unclear. The germline V and J ends were trimmed by 1 base and 0 bases, with 1 base remaining between them. In germline, CDR1 is MDHEN, CDR2 SYDVKM. The CDR3 spans 13 residues. The CDR3: CASSLSSYNEQFF. The CDR3 coding sequence is TGTGCCAGCAGTTTATCCTCCTACAATGAGCAGTTCTTC.

The chain is built from TRBV25-1 and TRBJ1-1; D might be TRBD1 (5 bases). Trimming stripped 3 bases from V and 4 bases from J, with 12 bases between. The germline CDR1 and CDR2 sequences are MGHDK and SYGVNS. CDR3 length equals 14 residues. In nucleotides, the CDR3 is TGTGCCAGCAGTGATACCAGGGCTGGCACTGAAGCTTTCTTT. Protein: CASSDTRAGTEAFF.

The J gene is TRBJ2-7, the V gene TRBV7-2; 8 nucleotides agree with TRBD2. CDR1 and CDR2 from the germline V gene are SGHTA and FQGNSA. V dropped 4 bases and J dropped 4; count of bases not matched to a gene: 12. This CDR3 contains 16 residues. CDR3 sequence: CASSSDGSGRFYEQYF. CDR3 in DNA: TGTGCCAGCAGCTCCGACGGGAGCGGGAGATTTTACGAGCAGTACTTC.

This clone came up a few times. The CDR3 is CASSFDNEQFF. The CDR3 nucleotides are TGTGCCAGCAGCTTCGACAATGAGCAGTTCTTC. V gene TRBV7-3 combines with J gene TRBJ2-1; D not resolved. This CDR3 is built from 11 residues. Germline loops: CDR1 SGHTA, CDR2 FQGTGA. The V end lost 3 bases, the J end lost 5 bases, and 2 bases lay between the germline ends.

This clone was detected only once. J is TRBJ2-7 and V is TRBV28; D gene unclear. V was pared by 5 bases and J by 0 bases, with 5 bases between. In germline, CDR1 is MDHEN, CDR2 SYDVKM. The CDR3 contains 12 residues. CDR3 loop: CASSGYSYEQYF. Here the CDR3 DNA reads TGTGCCAGCAGTGGCTACTCCTACGAGCAGTACTTC.

The chain has TRBV21-1 and TRBJ1-1. TRBV21-1 is a recognized pseudogene. The CDR3 is 13 amino acids. This CDR3 is CASSKQGPTEAFF. The CDR3 region has the DNA TGTGCCAGCAGCAAACAGGGACCCACTGAAGCTTTCTTT.